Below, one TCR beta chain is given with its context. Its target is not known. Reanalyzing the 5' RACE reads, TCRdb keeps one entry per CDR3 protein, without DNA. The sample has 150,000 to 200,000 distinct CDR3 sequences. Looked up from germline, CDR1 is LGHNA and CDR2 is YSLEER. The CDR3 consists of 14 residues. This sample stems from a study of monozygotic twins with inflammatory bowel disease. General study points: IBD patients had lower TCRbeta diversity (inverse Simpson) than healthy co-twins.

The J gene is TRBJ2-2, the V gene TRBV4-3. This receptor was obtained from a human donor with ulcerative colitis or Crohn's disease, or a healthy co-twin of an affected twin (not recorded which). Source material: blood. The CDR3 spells CASSQDRGTGELFF.